These 13 T cell receptor beta chains were all obtained from the same sample, sequenced in a study of cytomegalovirus exposure and HLA in healthy donors. The PCR had 60 Vbeta and 13 Jbeta primers. Assay used: immunoSEQ multiplex PCR; TCRdb lists only in-frame clones, some missing. This sample's clone table lists tens of thousands of clones. The material sequenced was PBMCs. These receptors were collected from a female donor in good health and CMV-seropositive.

V gene TRBV18 combines with J gene TRBJ1-2; a possible D gene is TRBD1 (5 bases). Deletions cut 2 bases from V and 8 bases from J, with 15 bases between. CDR1 KGHSH and CDR2 LQKENI come from the germline V gene. The CDR3 runs 14 residues. CDR3 in amino acids: CASSPLDRPAGYTF. Here the CDR3 DNA reads TGTGCCAGCTCACCATTAGACAGACCGGCGGGCTACACCTTC. The complete variable domain, with remaining parts taken from reference TRBV18 and TRBJ1-2, reads NAGVMQNPRHLVRRRGQEARLRCSPMKGHSHVYWYRQLPEEGLKFMVYLQKENIIDESGMPKERFSAEFPKEGPSILRIQQVVRGDSAAYFCASSPLDRPAGYTFGSGTRLTVV.

The rearrangement uses TRBV18 and TRBJ1-2; TRBD1 is a possible D gene (6 bases). Per germline, CDR1 KGHSH and CDR2 LQKENI. The CDR3 contains 14 residues. V dropped 3 bases and J dropped 4 bases, with 12 bases sitting between them. The CDR3 sequence: CASSPADSLYGYTF. The CDR3 coding sequence is TGTGCCAGCTCACCGGCGGACAGTCTCTATGGCTACACCTTC.

This chain connects TRBV28 to TRBJ1-5; a possible D gene is TRBD1 (6 bases). There are 14 residues in the CDR3. Trimming pared 4 bases from V and 3 bases from J, leaving 10 bases between. Germline assignment: CDR1 MDHEN and CDR2 SYDVKM. CDR3 region: CASSYRDTNQPQHF. The CDR3 DNA follows: TGTGCCAGCAGTTACCGGGACACCAATCAGCCCCAGCATTTT.

The chain joins TRBV28 to TRBJ1-5; 9 bases are a match to TRBD1. The CDR3 has 15 amino acids. Germline V gene data show CDR1 as MDHEN and CDR2 as SYDVKM. V shed 6 bases, J shed 2 bases, and the junction held 5 bases outside the gene matches. As DNA, the CDR3 is TGTGCCAGCAGGCTACAGGGGGCGCGCAATCAGCCCCAGCATTTT. Translation: CASRLQGARNQPQHF.

The rearrangement uses TRBV2 and TRBJ1-2; TRBD1 aligns across 9 bases. Germline V CDR1 and CDR2: SNHLY, FYNNEI. This CDR3 spans 13 amino acids. Trimming at V came to 8 bases and at J to 4 bases, leaving 5 bases not matched to a gene. CDR3 protein: CASGGQGLYGYTF. The DNA of the CDR3 is TGTGCCAGCGGGGGACAGGGTCTCTATGGCTACACCTTC.

The CDR3: CSANRVLTAFF. CDR3 nucleotide sequence: TGCAGTGCTAACAGAGTCCTGACCGCTTTCTTT. The chain has TRBV20-1 and TRBJ1-1; D unresolved. Germline V lookup: CDR1 DFQATT, CDR2 SNEGSKA (reference sequence). Trimming took off 4 bases at V and 11 bases at J, with 14 bases between the two ends. The CDR3 covers 11 residues.

Remarks on this clone: Germline and junction disagree at one end, which may indicate a read error. The V call is TRBV5-6, the J call TRBJ2-5; 9 bases agree with TRBD1. Germline loops: CDR1 SGHDT, CDR2 YYEEEE. The CDR3 has 14 residues. This CDR3 is CASSPGTGSENQYF. The CDR3 nucleotides are TGTGCCAGCAGCCCCGGGACAGGGAGTGAGAACCAGTACTTC.

The rearrangement joins TRBV10-3 to TRBJ1-5; tentative D call: TRBD1 (6 bases). The CDR3 consists of 15 residues. Deletions cut 2 bases from V and 3 bases from J, with 11 bases between. Germline CDR1 ENHRY, CDR2 SYGVKD. CDR3 sequence (DNA): TGTGCCATCAGTGAGGGGGGCCCCAACAATCAGCCCCAGCATTTT. Its translation: CAISEGGPNNQPQHF.

The chain has TRBV19 and TRBJ2-1; D is ambiguous. V dropped 4 bases and J dropped 10 bases, with 11 bases sitting between them. Germline CDR1 and CDR2: LNHDA and SQIVND (reference sequence). The CDR3 covers 12 residues. The CDR3 sequence is CASSRHEAEQFF. The CDR3 region has the DNA TGTGCCAGTAGTAGGCATGAGGCGGAGCAGTTCTTC.

This chain uses TRBV28 with TRBJ2-5; unclear D gene. Germline V gene lookup returns CDR1 MDHEN and CDR2 SYDVKM. V lost 3 bases and J 5 bases, leaving 10 bases between the germline ends. This CDR3 has 13 residues. CDR3: CASSLRFWETQYF. The CDR3 DNA reads as TGTGCCAGCAGTTTGCGGTTTTGGGAGACCCAGTACTTC.

The CDR3: CASSGWDSLNQPQHF. The DNA for the CDR3 is TGTGCCAGCAGTGGTTGGGACAGCCTCAATCAGCCCCAGCATTTT. The rearrangement links TRBV28 to TRBJ1-5; 7 nucleotides agree with TRBD1. Looked up from germline, CDR1 is MDHEN and CDR2 is SYDVKM. V lost 5 bases to trimming and J lost 3 bases; unmatched junction nucleotides: 7. The CDR3 contains 15 residues.

V usage is TRBV18 and J usage is TRBJ2-7; D perhaps matches TRBD2 (5 bases). The V gene's germline CDR1 is KGHSH and CDR2 LQKENI. The CDR3 covers 13 residues. Trimming left V 3 bases short and J 3 bases short, with 9 bases between. The CDR3 loop is CASSPTGSYEQYF. In nucleotides, the CDR3 is TGTGCCAGCTCACCGACTGGGAGCTACGAGCAGTACTTC. Combining the CDR3 with reference TRBV18 and TRBJ2-7 gives the whole variable domain NAGVMQNPRHLVRRRGQEARLRCSPMKGHSHVYWYRQLPEEGLKFMVYLQKENIIDESGMPKERFSAEFPKEGPSILRIQQVVRGDSAAYFCASSPTGSYEQYFGPGTRLTVT.

The gene calls are TRBV28 and TRBJ1-2, with 10 nucleotides matching TRBD1. V lost 5 bases and J lost 7; bases outside the gene matches: 13. CDR1 is MDHEN and CDR2 is SYDVKM in the germline V gene. This CDR3 is built from 16 residues. The DNA for the CDR3 is TGTGCCAGCAGTCCGTTTGAGGGGACAGGGGTTGGTGGCTACACCTTC. Its translation: CASSPFEGTGVGGYTF.